These T cell receptor beta chains were read from a single sample in a study of blood T cell repertoires in COVID-19. Assay: immunoSEQ multiplex PCR; the TCRdb copy retains only in-frame clones and omits some. The table lists approximately 99,000 clones, about two thirds of them singletons. The specimen was peripheral blood. The receptors here all came from a woman in her thirties or forties with acute or convalescent COVID-19. The CDR3 runs from the conserved cysteine through the conserved F or W. D genes are given only for firm matches. Size values are once, few and many counts, or a class for expanded clones, and some rows have none.

j_gene	d_gene	abundance	v_gene	CDR3nt	CDR3aa
TRBJ1-5	TRBD1	-	TRBV5-1	TGCGCCAGCAGCTTCCAGGGGGCTAGGGATCAGCCCCAGCATTTT	CASSFQGARDQPQHF
TRBJ2-3	-	-	TRBV4-3	TGCGCCAGCAGCCCCGTAGCGGATTGGGGCCAAGATACGCAGTATTTT	CASSPVADWGQDTQYF
TRBJ1-1	-	-	TRBV12-3/TRBV12-4	TGTGCCAGCAGTTGGGAGATGCGTGAGGCTTTCTTT	CASSWEMREAFF
TRBJ2-5	TRBD2	-	TRBV4-1	TGCGCCAGCAGCCAAGATGGGACTAGCGTTCAAGAGACCCAGTACTTC	CASSQDGTSVQETQYF
TRBJ2-3	-	-	TRBV5-1	TGCGCCAGCAGCGAGACAGCGACAGATACGCAGTATTTT	CASSETATDTQYF
TRBJ1-6	TRBD1	-	TRBV11-3	TGTGCCAGCAGCTCAGGGGGCAATTCACCCCTCCACTTT	CASSSGGNSPLHF
TRBJ2-5	-	-	TRBV2	TGTGCCAGCAGGGTCCTACAAGAGACCCAGTACTTC	CASRVLQETQYF
TRBJ2-7	TRBD1	-	TRBV4-1	TGCGCCAGCAGCCACGTCGGGACAGGGGTTTACGAGCAGTACTTC	CASSHVGTGVYEQYF
TRBJ2-7	TRBD1	-	TRBV5-6	TGTGCCAGCAGCGGACAGGGCCTCTCCTACGAGCAGTACTTC	CASSGQGLSYEQYF
TRBJ2-5	TRBD1	-	TRBV30	TGTGCCTGGGCCCGAGGGACAGCTGTAGGGGAGACCCAGTACTTC	CAWARGTAVGETQYF
TRBJ2-3	-	-	TRBV10-2	TGCGCCAGCAGTGCTGCTACTAGCAGAATGTTAGATACGCAGTATTTT	CASSAATSRMLDTQYF
TRBJ1-2	-	-	TRBV14	TGTGCCAGCAGCCAAGATCGTCCTCATGGCTACACCTTC	CASSQDRPHGYTF
TRBJ2-3	TRBD2	-	TRBV30	TGTGCCTGGAGCCAGGGACTAAGCACAGATACGCAGTATTTT	CAWSQGLSTDTQYF
TRBJ1-2	-	-	TRBV30	TGTGCCTGGAGCGGGGCTAACTATGGCTACACCTTC	CAWSGANYGYTF
TRBJ2-3	TRBD2	once	TRBV5-4	TGTGCCAGCAGCCCGACGACTAGCGGCAACACAGATACGCAGTATTTT	CASSPTTSGNTDTQYF
TRBJ2-7	-	few	TRBV5-1	TGCGCCAGCAGCCCCGACAGGATCTACGAGCAGTACTTC	CASSPDRIYEQYF
TRBJ1-6	-	many	TRBV3-1/TRBV3-2	TGTGCCAGCAGCCATAACACAGGGCATAATTCACCCCTCCACTTT	CASSHNTGHNSPLHF
TRBJ2-1	TRBD1	few	TRBV9	TGTGCCAGCAGCACCCAGGGGGACAGCTACAATGAGCAGTTCTTC	CASSTQGDSYNEQFF
TRBJ2-5	-	few	TRBV5-1	TGCGCCAGCAGCTTAATCACCCAGGGGATCCAGTACTTC	CASSLITQGIQYF
TRBJ2-3	TRBD2	-	TRBV3-1/TRBV3-2	TGTGCCAGCAGGTCCTCGGGGCTAGCGGGGTCAGATACGCAGTATTTT	CASRSSGLAGSDTQYF
TRBJ2-5	-	-	TRBV29-1	TGCAGCGTTGAGCAACAGGGAGGGGAGACCCAGTACTTC	CSVEQQGGETQYF
TRBJ2-1	TRBD2	-	TRBV7-3	TGTGCCTTCTCGAGGGGAGCGGGGGCGCGCAATGAGCAGTTCTTC	CAFSRGAGARNEQFF
TRBJ1-1	-	-	TRBV12-5	TGTGCTAGTGGTTTAACAGGGATAGGGGTTCGTACTTTCGGGAACACTGAAGCTTTCTTT	CASGLTGIGVRTFGNTEAFF
TRBJ2-3	-	-	TRBV19	TGTGCCAGTAGTATCGACAGACTTAGCACAGATACGCAGTATTTT	CASSIDRLSTDTQYF
TRBJ2-3	TRBD2	-	TRBV30	TGTGCCTGGAGTGTACTAGCGGGGGGGGATACGCAGTATTTT	CAWSVLAGGDTQYF
TRBJ2-5	-	-	TRBV14	TGTGCCAGCAGCCAAACGAGAGAGACCCAGTACTTC	CASSQTRETQYF
TRBJ1-3	-	few	TRBV5-1	TGCGCCAGCAGCTTGGGGGCAAGCTCTGGAAACACCATATATTTT	CASSLGASSGNTIYF
TRBJ1-1	TRBD1	-	TRBV5-4	TGTGCCAGCAGCACGAGCAGGGGGAGTGGCACTGAAGCTTTCTTT	CASSTSRGSGTEAFF
TRBJ1-1	-	-	TRBV25-1	TGTGCCAGCAGTGAATCCAGGGGGAACACTGAAGCTTTCTTT	CASSESRGNTEAFF
TRBJ1-4	-	-	TRBV21-1	TGTGCCAGCAGAAGACAGGGCCCTACCTCAACTAATGAAAAACTGTTTTTT	CASRRQGPTSTNEKLFF
TRBJ2-6	-	few	TRBV5-1	TGCGCCAGCAGCTTACAGACAGGTGGGGCCAACGTCCTGACTTTC	CASSLQTGGANVLTF
TRBJ2-7	TRBD1	once	TRBV28	TGTGCCAGCAGAGGACAGGGGGACCCCTACGAGCAGTACTTC	CASRGQGDPYEQYF
TRBJ2-3	-	-	TRBV6-5	TGTGCCAGCAAACCTGGACAGAGCACAGATACGCAGTATTTT	CASKPGQSTDTQYF
TRBJ2-3	TRBD2	-	TRBV7-9	TGTGCCAGCAGCTCAGGACTAGGTACAGATACGCAGTATTTT	CASSSGLGTDTQYF
TRBJ2-7	-	once	TRBV5-8	TGTGCCAGCAGCTTGTTTTTAGGGGTTTCCTACGAGCAGTACTTC	CASSLFLGVSYEQYF
TRBJ2-7	-	-	TRBV5-4	TGTGCCAGCAGCTTTGCCGTAGGCGGATACGAGCAGTACTTC	CASSFAVGGYEQYF
TRBJ2-3	-	-	TRBV7-3	TGTGCCAGCAGCTTATTAGGCGGAGATACGCAGTATTTT	CASSLLGGDTQYF
TRBJ2-7	TRBD1	-	TRBV14	TGTGCCAGCAGTTGGGACAGGGCCGAGCAGTACTTC	CASSWDRAEQYF
TRBJ2-2	TRBD1	once	TRBV27	TGTGCCAGCAGGAACCCGGGACAGGGGAATGGGGAGCTGTTTTTT	CASRNPGQGNGELFF
TRBJ2-7	-	-	TRBV5-5	TGTGCCAGCAGCTTGGGGGCAAGGTCCTACGAGCAGTACTTC	CASSLGARSYEQYF
TRBJ2-7	-	-	TRBV12-5	TGTGCTAGTGAGGGAGTTACCTACGAGCAGTACTTC	CASEGVTYEQYF